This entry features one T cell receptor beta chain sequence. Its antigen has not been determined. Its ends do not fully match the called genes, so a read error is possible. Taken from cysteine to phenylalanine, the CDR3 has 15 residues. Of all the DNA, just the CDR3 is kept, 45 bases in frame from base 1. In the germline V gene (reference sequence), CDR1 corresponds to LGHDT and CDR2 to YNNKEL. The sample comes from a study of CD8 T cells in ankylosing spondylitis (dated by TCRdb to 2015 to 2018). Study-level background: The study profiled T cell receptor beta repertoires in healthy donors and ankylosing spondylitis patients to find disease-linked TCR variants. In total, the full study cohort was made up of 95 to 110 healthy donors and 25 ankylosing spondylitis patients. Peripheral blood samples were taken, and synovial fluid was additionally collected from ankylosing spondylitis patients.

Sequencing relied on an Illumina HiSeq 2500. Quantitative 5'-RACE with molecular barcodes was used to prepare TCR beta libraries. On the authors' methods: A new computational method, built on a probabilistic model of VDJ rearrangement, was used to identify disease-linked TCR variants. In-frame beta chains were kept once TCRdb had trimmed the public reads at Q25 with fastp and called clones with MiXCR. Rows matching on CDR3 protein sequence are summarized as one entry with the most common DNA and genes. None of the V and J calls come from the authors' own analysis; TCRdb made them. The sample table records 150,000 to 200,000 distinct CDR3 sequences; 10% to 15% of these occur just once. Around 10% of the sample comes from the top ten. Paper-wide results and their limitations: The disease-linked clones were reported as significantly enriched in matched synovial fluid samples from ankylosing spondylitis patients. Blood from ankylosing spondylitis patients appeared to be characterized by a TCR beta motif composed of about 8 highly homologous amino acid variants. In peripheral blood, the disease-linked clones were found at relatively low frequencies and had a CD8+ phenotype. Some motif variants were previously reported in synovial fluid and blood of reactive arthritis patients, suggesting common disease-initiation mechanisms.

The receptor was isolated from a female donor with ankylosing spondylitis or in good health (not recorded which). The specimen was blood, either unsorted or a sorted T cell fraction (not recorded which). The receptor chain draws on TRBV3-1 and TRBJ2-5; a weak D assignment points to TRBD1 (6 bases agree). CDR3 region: CACSATYGQQETQYF. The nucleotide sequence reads TGTGCCTGCAGCGCTACATACGGACAGCAAGAGACCCAGTACTTC.